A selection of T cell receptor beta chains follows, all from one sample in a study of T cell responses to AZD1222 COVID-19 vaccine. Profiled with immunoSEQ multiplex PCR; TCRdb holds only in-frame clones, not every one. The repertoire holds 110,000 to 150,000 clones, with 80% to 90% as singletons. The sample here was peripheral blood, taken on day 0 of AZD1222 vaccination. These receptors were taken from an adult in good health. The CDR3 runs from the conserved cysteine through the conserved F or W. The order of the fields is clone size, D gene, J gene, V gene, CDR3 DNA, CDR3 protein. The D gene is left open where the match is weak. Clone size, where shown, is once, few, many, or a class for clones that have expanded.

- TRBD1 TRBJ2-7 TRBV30 TGTGCCTGGGACAGGGGAGTCGGCGAGCAGTACTTC CAWDRGVGEQYF
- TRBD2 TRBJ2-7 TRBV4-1 TGCGCCAGCAGCCAAGATAGGACTAGAGGGGAGCAGTACTTC CASSQDRTRGEQYF
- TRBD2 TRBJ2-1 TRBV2 TGTGCCAGCAGTGAATTTAGCGGGAACTATGAGCAGTTCTTC CASSEFSGNYEQFF
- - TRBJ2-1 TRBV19 TGTGCCAGTAGTATGGGACGGGGGCAGCGGCCTTACAATGAGCAGTTCTTC CASSMGRGQRPYNEQFF
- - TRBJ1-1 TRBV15 TGTGCCACCAGCTCCCCGGAAGGCGTTGAAGCTTTCTTT CATSSPEGVEAFF
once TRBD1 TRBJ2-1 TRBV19 TGTGCCAGTAGTATATTACCGGGACAGAGCTCCTACAATGAGCAGTTCTTC CASSILPGQSSYNEQFF
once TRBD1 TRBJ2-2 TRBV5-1 TGCGCCAGCAGCTTAACAGGGGGAAGGGACACCGGGGAGCTGTTTTTT CASSLTGGRDTGELFF
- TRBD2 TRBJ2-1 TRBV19 TGTGCCAGTAGTATCGACGGGACTAGCGGACCCTACAATGAGCAGTTCTTC CASSIDGTSGPYNEQFF
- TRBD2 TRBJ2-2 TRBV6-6 TGTGCCAGCAGTTACCCTAGCGGGGGGGGCTCCGGGGAGCTGTTTTTT CASSYPSGGGSGELFF
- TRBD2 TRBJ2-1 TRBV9 TGTGCCAGCAGCTACAGCGGGGGGGCGCCCTCCGCCTACAATGAGCAGTTCTTC CASSYSGGAPSAYNEQFF
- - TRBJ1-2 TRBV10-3 TGTGCCATCAGTGAGGGGGCCCCTAACTATGGCTACACCTTC CAISEGAPNYGYTF
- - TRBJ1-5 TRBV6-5 TGTGCCAGCAGGAAAGGGAGTTCGAGCAATCAGCCCCAGCATTTT CASRKGSSSNQPQHF
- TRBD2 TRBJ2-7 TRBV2 TGTGCCAGCAGTGAGACTAGCGGGCTCTACGAGCAGTACTTC CASSETSGLYEQYF
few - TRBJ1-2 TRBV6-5 TGTGCCAGCAGTTACTCGGAAAACTATGGCTACACCTTC CASSYSENYGYTF
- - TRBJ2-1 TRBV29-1 TGCAGCGGAGCCGGGACTCCACAAGGACATGAGCAGTTCTTC CSGAGTPQGHEQFF
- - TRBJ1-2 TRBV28 TGTGCCAGCACCACCTCCGGAGTGCATGGCTACACCTTC CASTTSGVHGYTF
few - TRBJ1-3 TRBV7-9 TGTGCCAGCAGTCCCTTCGGCGCTGGAAACACCATATATTTT CASSPFGAGNTIYF
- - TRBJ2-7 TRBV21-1 TGTGCCAGCAGCAAAGAATGGGCCGTTTACGAGCAGTACTTC CASSKEWAVYEQYF
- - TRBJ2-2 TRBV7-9 TGTGCCAGCACCAAATTGGGGTTCACCGGGGAGCTGTTTTTT CASTKLGFTGELFF
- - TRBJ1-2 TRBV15 TGTGCCACCAGCAACACCGAGAACTATGGCTACACCTTC CATSNTENYGYTF
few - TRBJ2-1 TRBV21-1 TGTGCCAGCAGCGCCCGGGAGGTGGGGTACAATGAGCAGTTCTTC CASSAREVGYNEQFF
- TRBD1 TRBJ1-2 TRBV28 TGTGCCACGTTGGAATCCCGCGGGACAGGGTATGGCTACACCTTC CATLESRGTGYGYTF
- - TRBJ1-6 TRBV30 TGTGCCTGGAGTGAGCTGGGTAATTCACCCCTCCACTTT CAWSELGNSPLHF
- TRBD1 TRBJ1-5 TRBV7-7 TGTGCTAGCAGCTTAAGAGACAGGGGGAATCAGCCCCAGCATTTT CASSLRDRGNQPQHF
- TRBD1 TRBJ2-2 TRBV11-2 TGTGCCAGCAGCTTAGATCATGCAGGGACAGGGGGAACCGGGGAGCTGTTTTTT CASSLDHAGTGGTGELFF
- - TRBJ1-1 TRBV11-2 TGTGCCAGCAGCCCCCAGGCGGGGATGGGCACTGAAGCTTTCTTT CASSPQAGMGTEAFF
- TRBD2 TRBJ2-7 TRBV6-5 TGTGCCAGCAGCCCGGGACTAGCATCCTACGAGCAGTACTTC CASSPGLASYEQYF
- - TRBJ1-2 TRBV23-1 TGCGCCAGCAGTCAATCCCCCGGGACACCTTTCTATGGCTACACCTTC CASSQSPGTPFYGYTF
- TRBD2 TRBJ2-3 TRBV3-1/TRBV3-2 TGTGCCAGCAGCCAAGATCGAGGGACTAGAGATACGCAGTATTTT CASSQDRGTRDTQYF
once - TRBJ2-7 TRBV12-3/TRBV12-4 TGTGCCAGCATAGGGGGGAACTACGAGCAGTACTTC CASIGGNYEQYF
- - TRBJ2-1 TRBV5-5 TGTGCCAGTGGTCCTGCGGGACCGAATGAGCAGTTCTTC CASGPAGPNEQFF
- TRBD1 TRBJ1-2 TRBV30 TGTGCCTGGAGCGAGGGACAGGGCAACTATGGCTACACCTTC CAWSEGQGNYGYTF
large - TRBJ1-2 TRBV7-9 TGTGCCAGCAGCCCCGGGAAACTCTATGGCTACACCTTC CASSPGKLYGYTF